What follows are 30 T cell receptor beta chains derived from one specimen sequenced in a study of beta chain features in type 1 diabetes. The entirety of the isolated RNA underwent reverse transcription, so expressed TCRB transcripts were sequenced. The assay was immunoSEQ multiplex PCR, and TCRdb's table has in-frame clones only and misses some. The table records about 160,000 clones, 9% to 12% of them present only once. Their antigens remain unidentified. General study results and limits: Shorter TCRB CDR3s, moderately but significantly so, marked every one of the four CD4+ subsets in Type 1 diabetes patients.

The sequencing sample was made of central memory CD4+ T cells from blood. These receptors were obtained from a man aged 25 to 45 with type 1 diabetes.

This clone was detected only a few times. The gene calls are TRBV6-1 and TRBJ2-5; the match to TRBD2 covers 10 bases. The V segment lost 3 bases and the J segment 0 bases; nucleotides outside the gene matches: 7. Germline assignment: CDR1 MNHNS and CDR2 SASEGT. This CDR3 spans 17 amino acids. CDR3 coding DNA: TGTGCCAGCAGTGACCTTTTAGCGGGAGGCAACCAAGAGACCCAGTACTTC. The encoded protein is CASSDLLAGGNQETQYF.

The CDR3 sequence is CATSRKRLAESAGELFF. DNA for the CDR3: TGTGCCACCAGCAGGAAGAGACTAGCGGAGTCTGCCGGGGAGCTGTTTTTT. The chain combines TRBV15 with TRBJ2-2; 9 bases are a match to TRBD2. CDR3 length equals 17 residues. Germline lookup yields CDR1 LNHNV and CDR2 YYDKDF (reference sequence). The J segment lost 6 bases and the V segment lost 3 bases, leaving 11 bases of the junction unmatched.

V and J are TRBV27 and TRBJ1-2; tentative D call: TRBD1 (5 bases). Germline CDR1 is MNHEY and CDR2 is SMNVEV (reference sequence). The CDR3 is 16 amino acids. Trimming removed 4 bases at V and 0 bases at J, with 15 bases between. CDR3 protein: CASSSMQGPANYGYTF. For the CDR3, the DNA is TGTGCCAGCAGTTCCATGCAGGGCCCAGCTAACTATGGCTACACCTTC.

The J gene is TRBJ1-1, the V gene TRBV18, with a weak D call TRBD1 (5 bases). Trimming removed 6 bases from V and 4 bases from J, with 18 bases in between. The germline CDR1 and CDR2 sequences are KGHSH and LQKENI. CDR3 length equals 15 residues. For the CDR3, the DNA is TGTGCCAGCTCCCCCCTGGGATGGGGGGGCACTGAAGCTTTCTTT. As protein: CASSPLGWGGTEAFF.

This chain joins TRBV7-3 and TRBJ2-5; the D gene is possibly TRBD2 (6 bases). The CDR3 runs to 15 residues. CDR1 and CDR2 (germline): SGHTA, FQGTGA. The V gene lost 4 bases and the J gene lost 3 bases, with 15 bases spanning the gap. CDR3 sequence: CASSYGTYGKETQYF. The CDR3 DNA reads TGTGCCAGCAGCTACGGGACTTATGGGAAAGAGACCCAGTACTTC.

This chain connects TRBV7-9 to TRBJ2-1, with D tentatively TRBD1 (6 bases). Trimming left V 1 base short and J 9 bases short, with 10 bases between. Germline V gene sequence: CDR1 SEHNR, CDR2 FQNEAQ (reference sequence). The CDR3 is 13 residues long. The CDR3 bases are TGTGCCAGCAGCTTAGATGGGGGCCTTGAGCAGTTCTTC. Its protein is CASSLDGGLEQFF.

The rearrangement uses TRBV5-1 and TRBJ2-1; D is uncertain. The CDR3 is 14 residues long. CDR1 is SGHRS, CDR2 YFSETQ, per germline. V was clipped by 0 bases and J by 7 bases, with 11 bases between them. The CDR3 DNA sequence: TGCGCCAGCAGCTTGGCGGCAGCAGGTAATGAGCAGTTCTTC. Translating gives CASSLAAAGNEQFF.

V and J are TRBV11-2 and TRBJ1-2, with TRBD1 matching over 7 bases. The CDR3 extends over 14 amino acids. The J segment lost 5 bases and the V segment lost 5 bases, leaving 8 bases of the junction unmatched. Per germline, CDR1 SGHAT and CDR2 FQNNGV. CDR3 in DNA: TGTGCCAGCAGCACTGCGACAGGGCGGTATGGCTACACCTTC. Translated: CASSTATGRYGYTF.

This chain links TRBV14 with TRBJ2-7; D unclear. The V and J ends lost 2 bases and 0 bases respectively, with 8 bases between them. Germline CDR1 SGHDN, CDR2 FVKESK. This CDR3 has 14 amino acids. CDR3 coding DNA: TGTGCCAGCAGCCAATTCGCCAGCTCCTACGAGCAGTACTTC. This sequence encodes CASSQFASSYEQYF.

This clone appeared a few times. The genes are TRBV28 and TRBJ2-2; D is possibly TRBD1 (6 bases). The germline V gene has CDR1 MDHEN and CDR2 SYDVKM. The CDR3 runs to 16 residues. The ends were cut back, 3 bases at V and 4 bases at J, with 15 bases in the middle. CDR3 coding DNA: TGTGCCAGCAGTTTCTGGACAGCTCGGGGCACCGGGGAGCTGTTTTTT. It yields the protein CASSFWTARGTGELFF.

The chain combines TRBV19 with TRBJ1-2; 9 bases map to TRBD1. This CDR3 is built from 16 residues. The junction had 11 bases not matched to a gene; V was cut back by 5 bases and J by 4 bases. Germline values: CDR1 LNHDA, CDR2 SQIVND (reference sequence). CDR3 loop: CASSRSQGAQSYGYTF. The CDR3 DNA sequence: TGTGCCAGTAGTCGCTCACAGGGGGCGCAAAGCTATGGCTACACCTTC.

The V call is TRBV6-1, the J call TRBJ2-7; D not certain. Germline-derived CDR1 and CDR2 are MNHNS and SASEGT. Trimming pared 0 bases from V and 4 bases from J, leaving 7 bases between. The CDR3 contains 13 residues. The DNA of the CDR3 is TGTGCCAGCAGTGAAGCGTACGGTTACGAGCAGTACTTC. Amino acid sequence: CASSEAYGYEQYF.

J is TRBJ1-5 and V is TRBV6-5; 7 bases match TRBD1. The CDR3 extends over 15 amino acids. CDR1 MNHEY and CDR2 SVGAGI come from the germline V gene. Trimming cost V 7 bases and J 5 bases; bases outside gene matches: 11. As DNA, the CDR3 is TGTGCCAGCAAAAAAGGGGGACAGACATATCAGCCCCAGCATTTT. Protein: CASKKGGQTYQPQHF.

The chain links TRBV7-2 to TRBJ2-1, with TRBD1 matching over 7 bases. The V gene's germline CDR1 is SGHTA and CDR2 FQGNSA. There are 15 residues in the CDR3. V was pared by 6 bases and J by 2 bases, with 7 bases of the junction left unmatched. CDR3: CASRRGQAAYNEQFF. CDR3 coding DNA: TGTGCCAGCAGACGAGGACAGGCTGCCTACAATGAGCAGTTCTTC.

This clone was seen a few times. The same CDR3 can be traced to other DNA sequences in this sample. The V call is TRBV5-1, the J call TRBJ2-1; D not certain. Germline CDR1 and CDR2: SGHRS and YFSETQ. The CDR3 runs to 14 residues. Trimming pared 0 bases from V and 1 base from J, leaving 5 bases between. For the CDR3, the DNA is TGCGCCAGCAGCTTGGCCCCGTCCTACAATGAGCAGTTCTTC. Its protein is CASSLAPSYNEQFF.

This clone was counted a few times. This chain links TRBV29-1 with TRBJ2-7; 7 bases are a match to TRBD1. Germline CDR1 is SQVTM and CDR2 is ANQGSEA. Trimming removed 6 bases from V and 0 bases from J; junction bases left unmatched: 8. The CDR3 sequence is 14 residues long. CDR3 in DNA: TGCAGCGTCAAGACAGGGTCAACCTCCTACGAGCAGTACTTC. Protein sequence: CSVKTGSTSYEQYF.

The CDR3 region is CASSLLAGGMGEEEQYF. CDR3 sequence (DNA): TGTGCCAGCAGCTTACTAGCGGGAGGGATGGGCGAAGAAGAGCAGTACTTC. The chain carries TRBV7-6 and TRBJ2-7; 12 bases fit TRBD2. CDR3 length: 17 residues. The ends lost 2 bases at V and 7 bases at J; junction bases unmatched: 12. Germline V lookup: CDR1 SGHVS, CDR2 FNYEAQ. Variable domain in full (rest from reference TRBV7-6 and TRBJ2-7): GAGVSQSPRYKVTKRGQDVALRCDPISGHVSLYWYRQALGQGPEFLTYFNYEAQQDKSGLPNDRFSAERPEGSISTLTIQRTEQRDSAMYRCASSLLAGGMGEEEQYFGPGTRLTVT.

This clone was seen a few times. This chain uses TRBV4-2 with TRBJ2-7; D not certain. The germline V and J ends were trimmed by 1 base and 2 bases, with 12 bases remaining between them. The germline CDR1 and CDR2 sequences are LGHNA and YNFKEQ. The CDR3 runs to 15 residues. CDR3 sequence reads: CASSQGEEQPYEQYF. CDR3 coding DNA: TGTGCCAGCAGCCAAGGCGAGGAGCAGCCCTACGAGCAGTACTTC.

Only a few counts were recorded for this clone. The chain links TRBV13 to TRBJ2-2; 10 bases align to TRBD2. CDR3 length: 14 amino acids. Germline assignment: CDR1 PRHDT and CDR2 FYEKMQ (reference sequence). The J segment lost 7 bases and the V segment lost 7 bases, leaving 6 bases of the junction unmatched. The CDR3 loop reads CASTRGLASGELFF. The CDR3 DNA sequence: TGTGCCAGCACGAGGGGACTAGCGAGCGGGGAGCTGTTTTTT.

The rearrangement joins TRBV28 to TRBJ1-2; TRBD1 matches 7 bases. Trimming cost V 8 bases and J 8 bases; bases outside gene matches: 8. The CDR3 is made up of 12 amino acids. Germline V gene data show CDR1 as MDHEN and CDR2 as SYDVKM. The CDR3: CASQRQGLGYTF. The CDR3 DNA reads as TGTGCCAGCCAGCGACAGGGCCTCGGCTACACCTTC.

The CDR3 loop is CASSSYISANYGYTF. Written as DNA, the CDR3 is TGTGCCAGCAGCTCATATATCTCAGCTAACTATGGCTACACCTTC. The V and J genes are TRBV7-3 and TRBJ1-2; D is unclear. This CDR3 region has 15 residues. Trimming pared 4 bases from V and 0 bases from J, leaving 12 bases between. Germline loops: CDR1 SGHTA, CDR2 FQGTGA.

This clone was observed a few times. This chain links TRBV7-6 with TRBJ2-3; TRBD1 matches at 8 bases. Unmatched junction bases numbered 2, after V lost 5 bases and J lost 1 base. The germline CDR1 and CDR2 sequences are SGHVS and FNYEAQ. The CDR3 runs to 14 residues. This CDR3 is CASSRGQGTDTQYF. The CDR3 DNA is TGTGCCAGCAGCCGGGGACAGGGCACAGATACGCAGTATTTT. The variable domain in full, with the rest retrieved from reference TRBV7-6 and TRBJ2-3, is GAGVSQSPRYKVTKRGQDVALRCDPISGHVSLYWYRQALGQGPEFLTYFNYEAQQDKSGLPNDRFSAERPEGSISTLTIQRTEQRDSAMYRCASSRGQGTDTQYFGPGTRLTVL.

V is TRBV7-6 and J is TRBJ2-5, with D possibly TRBD2 on 5 matching bases. Germline V gene lookup returns CDR1 SGHVS and CDR2 FNYEAQ. This CDR3 region has 14 residues. Trimming removed 2 bases from V and 3 bases from J, with 10 bases in between. CDR3 nucleotides: TGTGCCAGCAGCTTACTGAGCGGAGAAGAGACCCAGTACTTC. Translation gives CASSLLSGEETQYF.

This clone was found a few times. V and J are TRBV4-1 and TRBJ2-3, with D possibly being TRBD1 (5 bases). V lost 4 bases, J lost 4 bases, and 18 bases lay in between. Germline V gives CDR1 MGHRA, CDR2 YSYEKL. There are 16 residues in the CDR3. CDR3 sequence (DNA): TGCGCCAGCAGCCGGACACGGGCCGTCTCTGCAGATACGCAGTATTTT. Translating it yields CASSRTRAVSADTQYF.

The sample holds many counts of this clone. The rearrangement joins TRBV29-1 to TRBJ2-7; 7 bases are a match to TRBD1. The CDR3 has 15 residues. Germline CDR1 SQVTM, CDR2 ANQGSEA. Trimming took 1 base from V and 3 from J; bases not matched to a gene: 9. The CDR3 region is CSVEGLPGGDYEQYF. For the CDR3, the DNA is TGCAGCGTTGAAGGCCTACCAGGGGGAGACTACGAGCAGTACTTC.

This clone was counted a few times. The V call is TRBV5-1, the J call TRBJ2-1, with 8 nucleotides matching TRBD2. V trimming: 1 base; J trimming: 0 bases; junction bases outside the gene matches: 0. The CDR3 extends over 15 amino acids. CDR1 SGHRS and CDR2 YFSETQ come from the germline V gene. This CDR3 is CASSLSGSSYNEQFF. The DNA for the CDR3 is TGCGCCAGCAGCTTGAGCGGGAGCTCCTACAATGAGCAGTTCTTC.

This clone turned up a few times. The chain recombines TRBV2 with TRBJ2-6; 8 nucleotides agree with TRBD1. With 8 bases clipped from V and 1 base from J, the junction kept 7 bases outside the gene matches. This CDR3 comprises 16 residues. Germline CDR1 SNHLY, CDR2 FYNNEI. CDR3 residues: CASGGQESSGANVLTF. The DNA for the CDR3 is TGTGCCAGCGGGGGACAGGAATCTTCTGGGGCCAACGTCCTGACTTTC. Full variable domain (missing parts from reference TRBV2 and TRBJ2-6): EPEVTQTPSHQVTQMGQEVILRCVPISNHLYFYWYRQILGQKVEFLVSFYNNEISEKSEIFDDQFSVERPDGSNFTLKIRSTKLEDSAMYFCASGGQESSGANVLTFGAGSRLTVL.

V usage is TRBV5-1 and J usage is TRBJ2-7; possibly TRBD1 for D (5 bases). Looked up from germline, CDR1 is SGHRS and CDR2 is YFSETQ. The V gene lost 0 bases and the J gene lost 6 bases, with 7 bases spanning the gap. This CDR3 has 12 residues. The CDR3 region is CASSLERGEQYF. In DNA, the CDR3 is TGCGCCAGCAGCTTGGAAAGGGGCGAGCAGTACTTC.

The genes are TRBV28 and TRBJ2-7; D is perhaps TRBD2 (6 bases). This CDR3 has 11 residues. V gave up 4 bases and J gave up 5 bases, with 6 bases separating them. Germline lookup yields CDR1 MDHEN and CDR2 SYDVKM. The CDR3 nucleotides read TGTGCCAGCAGTTGGGGGGACGAGCAGTACTTC. This codes for CASSWGDEQYF.

J is TRBJ2-7 and V is TRBV30; a weak D match, TRBD1 (5 bases). CDR3 length equals 13 residues. Deletions cut 2 bases from V and 6 bases from J, with 14 bases between. The germline V gene encodes CDR1 GTSNPN and CDR2 SVGIG (reference sequence). The CDR3 loop reads CAWSLVERGEQYF. CDR3 nucleotide sequence: TGTGCCTGGAGTTTAGTGGAAAGGGGCGAGCAGTACTTC.